These 28 T cell receptor beta chains came from one sample sequenced in a study of technical replicates of blood from several donors. The table came from immunoSEQ multiplex PCR; TCRdb's copy has only in-frame clones and leaves some out. This repertoire shows 80,000 to 95,000 clones, about 91% found once; its top ten account for 0.27%. Material for sequencing was T cells isolated from PBMCs. The receptors come from a human donor in good health.

The chain uses TRBV27 and TRBJ2-2; D is ambiguous. CDR3 length: 16 amino acids. The V gene lost 2 bases and the J gene lost 4 bases, with 14 bases spanning the gap. The germline gives CDR1 MNHEY, CDR2 SMNVEV (reference sequence). The CDR3 reads CASSLKGGPTTGELFF. CDR3 DNA: TGTGCCAGCAGTTTAAAAGGCGGTCCGACCACCGGGGAGCTGTTTTTT.

This clone has only one observation. The chain combines TRBV6-5 with TRBJ2-7; 11 nucleotides align to TRBD2. Losses at the gene ends were 5 bases for V and 2 bases for J; bases not matched to a gene: 5. The CDR3 runs to 15 residues. Germline loops: CDR1 MNHEY, CDR2 SVGAGI. CDR3 in amino acids: CASSLTSGSAYEQYF. CDR3 sequence (DNA): TGTGCCAGCAGTCTAACTAGCGGGAGCGCCTACGAGCAGTACTTC.

The CDR3 DNA reads as TGTGCCAGCAGCGCCTTACCAGGACTAGCGGGAAATGGAGAGACCCAGTACTTC. This translates into CASSALPGLAGNGETQYF. The rearrangement links TRBV7-2 to TRBJ2-5, with TRBD2 identical over 12 bases. Looked up from germline, CDR1 is SGHTA and CDR2 is FQGNSA. V lost 5 bases to trimming and J lost 4 bases; unmatched junction nucleotides: 14. The CDR3 runs to 18 residues.

The CDR3 is CASSQGQDYGYTF. As DNA, the CDR3 is TGTGCCAGCTCACAGGGACAGGACTATGGCTACACCTTC. The V gene is TRBV18, the J gene TRBJ1-2; 8 bases are shared with TRBD1. After removal of 4 bases from V and 3 bases from J, the junction contained 1 base not matched to a gene. CDR3 size: 13 residues. Germline V gives CDR1 KGHSH, CDR2 LQKENI.

The chain carries TRBV4-2 and TRBJ1-5, with 8 bases aligning to TRBD1. The germline gives CDR1 LGHNA, CDR2 YNFKEQ. V trimming: 4 bases; J trimming: 9 bases; junction bases outside the gene matches: 32. This CDR3 has 22 residues. CDR3 in amino acids: CASSPLGEVVGGQARRKRPQHF. The CDR3 nucleotides are TGTGCCAGCAGCCCCCTCGGTGAAGTCGTCGGGGGACAGGCCAGGAGGAAACGGCCCCAGCATTTT.

This clone was detected once. The V call is TRBV29-1, the J call TRBJ2-1; perhaps TRBD1 as D (6 bases). The CDR3 consists of 15 residues. CDR1 and CDR2 (germline): SQVTM, ANQGSEA. V lost 6 bases, J lost 1 base, and 16 bases lay in between. CDR3 bases: TGCAGCGTAGACAGGCTAACTTGGTCCTACAATGAGCAGTTCTTC. This encodes CSVDRLTWSYNEQFF.

The chain recombines TRBV28 with TRBJ2-6; 7 bases fit TRBD2. The J segment lost 1 base and the V segment lost 4 bases, leaving 4 bases of the junction unmatched. This CDR3 spans 16 amino acids. The V gene's germline CDR1 is MDHEN and CDR2 SYDVKM. CDR3 coding DNA: TGTGCCAGCAGTTGGGCGGGGGTTTCTGGGGCCAACGTCCTGACTTTC. Amino acid sequence: CASSWAGVSGANVLTF.

The chain employs TRBV11-3 and TRBJ2-6; 7 positions agree with TRBD2. CDR1 SGHNT and CDR2 YENEEA come from the germline V gene. The CDR3 sequence is 17 residues long. V was pared by 3 bases and J by 4 bases, with 9 bases of the junction left unmatched. In nucleotides, the CDR3 is TGTGCCAGCAGCTTCGGGGGGACCAGGGTGGGGGCCAACGTCCTGACTTTC. Its translation: CASSFGGTRVGANVLTF.

J is TRBJ2-1 and V is TRBV27; 9 nucleotides align to TRBD2. Germline-derived CDR1 and CDR2 are MNHEY and SMNVEV (reference sequence). Losses at the gene ends were 6 bases for V and 9 bases for J; bases not matched to a gene: 9. This CDR3 has 14 residues. This chain's CDR3 is CASRAGGGEGEQFF. The CDR3 coding sequence is TGTGCCAGCAGAGCGGGAGGCGGAGAAGGTGAGCAGTTCTTC.

The chain couples TRBV27 to TRBJ2-2; 7 positions match TRBD2. The germline V gene encodes CDR1 MNHEY and CDR2 SMNVEV (reference sequence). V was clipped by 4 bases and J by 4 bases; unmatched bases: 9. This CDR3 comprises 16 residues. CDR3 sequence reads: CASSWGGGVGTGELFF. CDR3 sequence (DNA): TGTGCCAGCAGTTGGGGGGGAGGGGTGGGCACCGGGGAGCTGTTTTTT.

The genes are TRBV7-9 and TRBJ1-4; D gene unclear. Germline V gene lookup returns CDR1 SEHNR and CDR2 FQNEAQ (reference sequence). The CDR3 is made up of 16 amino acids. The V gene lost 3 bases and the J gene lost 8 bases, with 19 bases spanning the gap. The CDR3 region has the DNA TGTGCCAGCAGCTTTTCAGCGATTGTGAGGGAGGAAAAACTGTTTTTT. This translates into CASSFSAIVREEKLFF.

The chain joins TRBV6-6 to TRBJ2-1; 11 bases agree with TRBD2. With V trimmed by 5 bases and J by 6 bases, 9 bases remained unmatched. CDR1 is MNHNY and CDR2 is SVGAGI in the germline V gene (reference sequence). This CDR3 has 16 residues. CDR3 loop: CASSPVAGGLFNEQFF. CDR3 coding DNA: TGTGCCAGCAGTCCCGTAGCGGGGGGGCTGTTCAATGAGCAGTTCTTC.

The rearrangement uses TRBV6-5 and TRBJ2-1; 7 bases map to TRBD1. V lost 0 bases and J lost 7; bases outside the gene matches: 9. The germline CDR1 and CDR2 sequences are MNHEY and SVGAGI. There are 16 residues in the CDR3. For the CDR3, the DNA is TGTGCCAGCAGTTACTCCTACAGGGGTTCGGAAAATGAGCAGTTCTTC. As protein: CASSYSYRGSENEQFF.

The chain has TRBV11-2 and TRBJ1-2, with 7 bases identical to TRBD1. Germline V gene data show CDR1 as SGHAT and CDR2 as FQNNGV. The CDR3 is 17 residues long. J gave up 4 bases and V 5 bases, and 16 bases lay outside the gene matches. The CDR3: CASSLTGQAELGYGYTF. The CDR3 bases are TGTGCCAGCAGCCTCACCGGACAGGCGGAGCTTGGCTATGGCTACACCTTC.

This rearrangement joins TRBV9 to TRBJ2-1; 14 nucleotides align to TRBD2. The CDR3 loop spans 15 amino acids. The germline V gene encodes CDR1 SGDLS and CDR2 YYNGEE. Germline trimming cut 3 bases from V and 6 bases from J; bases unmatched to any gene: 2. The CDR3 spells CASSGGTSGSNEQFF. The CDR3 DNA follows: TGTGCCAGCAGCGGAGGGACTAGCGGGAGCAATGAGCAGTTCTTC.

The chain employs TRBV11-2 and TRBJ2-1; 8 nucleotides line up with TRBD2. Germline CDR1 is SGHAT and CDR2 is FQNNGV. J gave up 0 bases and V 5 bases, and 6 bases lay outside the gene matches. The CDR3 has 16 residues. DNA for the CDR3: TGTGCCAGCAGCACGGGGGGGTCGAGCTCCTACAATGAGCAGTTCTTC. Translation gives CASSTGGSSSYNEQFF.

The V call is TRBV18, the J call TRBJ2-5, with a tentative D call TRBD2 (6 bases). Trimming took off 6 bases at V and 2 bases at J, with 10 bases between the two ends. CDR1 is KGHSH and CDR2 is LQKENI in the germline V gene. CDR3 length equals 13 residues. The chain's CDR3 is CASSPGLQETQYF. CDR3 DNA sequence: TGTGCCAGCTCCCCGGGACTTCAAGAGACCCAGTACTTC. Full variable domain (remainder filled in from reference TRBV18 and TRBJ2-5): NAGVMQNPRHLVRRRGQEARLRCSPMKGHSHVYWYRQLPEEGLKFMVYLQKENIIDESGMPKERFSAEFPKEGPSILRIQQVVRGDSAAYFCASSPGLQETQYFGPGTRLLVL.

The genes are TRBV29-1 and TRBJ2-1, with 10 nucleotides matching TRBD2. Trimming removed 4 bases from V and 8 bases from J; junction bases left unmatched: 11. CDR3 length equals 15 residues. CDR1 is SQVTM, CDR2 ANQGSEA, per germline. The CDR3 loop is CSVAGLAEGIDEQFF. The CDR3 DNA follows: TGCAGCGTTGCTGGACTAGCGGAGGGGATCGATGAGCAGTTCTTC.

V gene TRBV5-6 combines with J gene TRBJ2-3, with 8 bases matching TRBD1. Germline V gives CDR1 SGHDT, CDR2 YYEEEE. The ends lost 1 base at V and 6 bases at J; junction bases unmatched: 16. The CDR3 is 18 residues long. The CDR3 DNA reads TGTGCCAGCAGCTTGTTGGGAGGTGTAGGACAGGGTGCCGATACGCAGTATTTT. Its translation is CASSLLGGVGQGADTQYF.

The CDR3 loop reads CASSLSRQGGYTF. For the CDR3, the DNA is TGTGCCAGCAGCTTAAGCAGGCAGGGCGGCTACACCTTC. The J gene is TRBJ1-2, the V gene TRBV11-2, with D possibly TRBD1 on 5 matching bases. Trimming pared 2 bases from V and 8 bases from J, leaving 12 bases between. The CDR3 has 13 residues. From germline, CDR1 is SGHAT and CDR2 FQNNGV.

The chain carries TRBV6-5 and TRBJ2-7; D may be TRBD2 (6 bases). Germline assignment: CDR1 MNHEY and CDR2 SVGAGI. CDR3 length: 13 amino acids. Deletions cut 2 bases from V and 6 bases from J, with 11 bases between. The CDR3 is CASSYRRGGEQYF. The CDR3 DNA sequence: TGTGCCAGCAGTTACCGACGGGGAGGCGAGCAGTACTTC.

The chain carries TRBV6-6 and TRBJ1-1; no clear D gene. Per germline, CDR1 MNHNY and CDR2 SVGAGI (reference sequence). Between the trimmed V and J ends, which lost 2 bases and 7 bases, there was a span of 8 bases. The CDR3 is 12 amino acids. CDR3 sequence: CASSYPFLEAFF. Here the CDR3 DNA reads TGTGCCAGCAGTTACCCGTTCCTTGAAGCTTTCTTT.

The chain carries TRBV7-3 and TRBJ1-5, with 7 bases lining up with TRBD1. The CDR3 has 17 amino acids. With 5 bases clipped from V and 4 bases from J, the junction kept 14 bases outside the gene matches. Looked up from germline, CDR1 is SGHTA and CDR2 is FQGTGA. The CDR3 DNA reads as TGTGCCAGCAGCCACCGGGACAGCCGAGGGGAAAATCAGCCCCAGCATTTT. Amino acids: CASSHRDSRGENQPQHF.

The gene calls are TRBV9 and TRBJ2-5, with a weak D call TRBD2 (6 bases). The CDR3 loop spans 15 amino acids. The germline V gene has CDR1 SGDLS and CDR2 YYNGEE. V lost 1 base to trimming and J lost 5 bases, with 15 bases between them. CDR3 sequence (DNA): TGTGCCAGCAGCGTATCCACGGGAGTTTCTGAGACCCAGTACTTC. Its translation: CASSVSTGVSETQYF.

The V gene is TRBV11-2, the J gene TRBJ1-2; 9 bases map to TRBD1. V lost 1 base, J lost 7 bases, and 4 bases stayed unmatched. Germline assignment: CDR1 SGHAT and CDR2 FQNNGV. The CDR3 spans 14 residues. CDR3 amino acids: CASSLGDRGSGYTF. The CDR3 region has the DNA TGTGCCAGCAGCTTAGGTGACAGGGGGAGTGGCTACACCTTC.

The CDR3 protein is CSAEALSSYNEQFF. In DNA, the CDR3 is TGCAGCGCCGAAGCTTTAAGCTCCTACAATGAGCAGTTCTTC. The genes are TRBV29-1 and TRBJ2-1; no clear D gene. With 7 bases removed from V and 0 bases from J, the gap between germline ends came to 13 bases. Germline lookup yields CDR1 SQVTM and CDR2 ANQGSEA. This CDR3 has 14 amino acids.

The rearrangement joins TRBV27 to TRBJ1-4, with D possibly TRBD1 on 6 matching bases. Looked up from germline, CDR1 is MNHEY and CDR2 is SMNVEV (reference sequence). V was clipped by 6 bases and J by 11 bases, with 16 bases between them. This CDR3 has 13 residues. CDR3 protein: CASRQGTSRKLFF. DNA of the CDR3: TGTGCCAGCAGACAGGGAACCTCTCGTAAACTGTTTTTT.

J is TRBJ2-5 and V is TRBV7-2; TRBD2 agrees at 12 bases. There are 14 residues in the CDR3. Germline V CDR1 and CDR2: SGHTA, FQGNSA. With V trimmed by 5 bases and J by 5 bases, 3 bases remained unmatched. CDR3 loop: CASSLLAGGETQYF. For the CDR3, the DNA is TGTGCCAGCAGCCTTCTAGCGGGAGGGGAGACCCAGTACTTC.